A single sample is the source of the 8 T cell receptor beta chains below, sequenced in a study of T cells expressing NK-cell markers. From the 5' RACE reads, TCRdb lists one entry per CDR3 protein and no DNA. The sample features 550,000 to 600,000 distinct CDR3 sequences, with about 3.6% in its top ten. Sequencing was done on a sample of blood T cells: a sorted CD56 or NKG2C T cell subset, CD4+ or CD8+ T cells, or bulk PBMC T cells (not recorded which). The receptors derive from a man younger than 35 in good health.

The rearrangement links TRBV7-2 to TRBJ1-1. This CDR3 has 13 amino acids. Germline CDR1 and CDR2: SGHTA and FQGNSA. The CDR3 spells CASTPGGIPEAFF.

V usage is TRBV7-2 and J usage is TRBJ1-2. The CDR3 is 15 residues long. CDR1 and CDR2 from the germline V gene are SGHTA and FQGNSA. CDR3 region: CASSLTQQQAYGYTF. Looking up the rest from reference TRBV7-2 and TRBJ1-2 gives the full variable domain: GAGVSQSPSNKVTEKGKDVELRCDPISGHTALYWYRQSLGQGLEFLIYFQGNSAPDKSGLPSDRFSAERTGGSVSTLTIQRTQQEDSAVYLCASSLTQQQAYGYTFGSGTRLTVV.

The V call is TRBV28, the J call TRBJ1-1. CDR3 size: 13 residues. CDR1 is MDHEN and CDR2 is SYDVKM in the germline V gene. The chain's CDR3 is CASTLLRSSEAFF. Variable domain in full (rest from reference TRBV28 and TRBJ1-1): DVKVTQSSRYLVKRTGEKVFLECVQDMDHENMFWYRQDPGLGLRLIYFSYDVKMKEKGDIPEGYSVSREKKERFSLILESASTNQTSMYLCASTLLRSSEAFFGQGTRLTVV.

The rearrangement links TRBV11-2 to TRBJ2-2; the D call of TRBD1 rests on TCRdb alone, since no DNA is present to check it. Germline V gene sequence: CDR1 SGHAT, CDR2 FQNNGV. The CDR3 contains 15 residues. The CDR3 loop reads CASSSDRGRLGELFF.

The rearrangement uses TRBV15 and TRBJ1-5; TCRdb indicates TRBD1, and absent DNA this call remains unverified. This CDR3 spans 13 amino acids. Germline assignment: CDR1 LNHNV and CDR2 YYDKDF (reference sequence). This CDR3 is CATCEGLNQPQHF.

The V gene is TRBV10-3, the J gene TRBJ2-3; TCRdb indicates TRBD1, and absent DNA this call remains unverified. The length of the CDR3 is 15 residues. Germline V lookup: CDR1 ENHRY, CDR2 SYGVKD. CDR3 region: CAISNPGQNTDTQYF.

The chain uses TRBV19 and TRBJ2-3. Germline values: CDR1 LNHDA, CDR2 SQIVND (reference sequence). The CDR3 sequence is 11 residues long. CDR3 amino acids: CASSIGYTQYF.

The chain couples TRBV12-3 or TRBV12-4 to TRBJ1-1; the D call from TCRdb, TRBD1, cannot be confirmed without DNA. The CDR3 consists of 12 residues. The CDR3 protein is CASSSPVSGAFF.